This TCR beta chain is drawn from a study of blood T cell repertoires in COVID-19. Study information: Sources were T cells, B-cell-depleted T cells, or PBMCs; the material itself was cDNA or gDNA.

V was shortened by 2 bases and J by 5 bases, with 3 bases between the two germline ends. Germline CDR1 and CDR2: LGHDT and YNNKEL (reference sequence). The CDR3 sequence is 11 residues long. Original handling: Nucleated cell counts were estimated from reference gene primer amplification. Sequencing was performed with immunoSEQ multiplex PCR; in TCRdb, only in-frame clones are kept and a portion is missing. That table gives V, J and clone size, and the DNA gave D and trimming. The sample shows 200,000 to 250,000 clones, approximately 90% of them seen only once. The chain joins TRBV3-1 (or the pseudogene TRBV3-2) to TRBJ2-5; no reliable D call. The sequencing sample was made of peripheral blood. This TCR was sampled from a woman between 40 and 55 years old with acute or convalescent COVID-19. CDR3 sequence (DNA): TGTGCCAGCAGCCAATCGGAGACCCAGTACTTC. Its translation: CASSQSETQYF.